This TCR beta chain was sequenced during a study of T cells after yellow fever vaccination. Study-level results: Faster peaking, at day 5 versus 15, marked a secondary response that was weaker.

CDR1 and CDR2 (germline): SGHTA, FQGNSA. The CDR3 sequence is 11 residues long. V was pared by 4 bases and J by 4 bases, with 5 bases between. At least ten counts were recorded for this clonotype. Antigen unknown. MiXCR, applied by TCRdb to the 5' RACE reads, yields one record per CDR3 protein. Altogether about 140,000 distinct CDR3 sequences are present, approximately 7.7% being singletons, with the ten largest covering less than 0.85%. The sequencing here drew on CD4+ T cells sorted from PBMCs, taken 5 days after the yellow fever booster vaccination. This chain connects TRBV7-2 to TRBJ2-7; no clear D gene. The TCR comes from a man aged 30 to 45 who received the YFV17D yellow fever vaccine. Here the CDR3 reads CASSSKYEQYF. DNA of the CDR3: TGTGCCAGCAGCTCAAAGTACGAGCAGTACTTC. The entire variable domain, with the rest obtained from reference TRBV7-2 and TRBJ2-7, is as follows: GAGVSQSPSNKVTEKGKDVELRCDPISGHTALYWYRQSLGQGLEFLIYFQGNSAPDKSGLPSDRFSAERTGGSVSTLTIQRTQQEDSAVYLCASSSKYEQYFGPGTRLTVT.